These 13 T cell receptor beta chains share one sample of origin, sequenced in a study of T cells in Graves' hyperthyroidism and ophthalmopathy. RNA transcripts yielded amplified TCR beta CDR3 regions. First-round RT-PCR targeting the TCR CDR3 was performed with the HTBI primer set. Each CDR3 protein is one row after TCRdb ran MiXCR on the multiplex PCR reads. The table lists around 420,000 distinct CDR3 sequences, 15% to 18% of them singletons. Material: blood. The receptors derive from a woman aged 18-29 years with Graves' hyperthyroidism.

Many counts were recorded for this clonotype. The chain recombines TRBV20-1 with TRBJ2-5; no reliable D call. Germline values: CDR1 DFQATT, CDR2 SNEGSKA (reference sequence). The CDR3 loop spans 14 amino acids. The V gene lost 0 bases and the J gene lost 5 bases, with 13 bases spanning the gap. The CDR3 sequence is CSARDEGRQETQYF. Written as DNA, the CDR3 is TGCAGTGCTAGAGATGAAGGCCGGCAGGAGACCCAGTACTTC.

This clonotype was observed many times. The chain joins TRBV7-2 to TRBJ2-3; D is ambiguous. Trimming stripped 2 bases from V and 4 bases from J, with 4 bases between. CDR1 and CDR2 (germline): SGHTA, FQGNSA. CDR3 length equals 12 residues. CDR3: CASSLFSDTQYF. Here the CDR3 DNA reads TGTGCCAGCAGCTTATTCTCAGATACGCAGTATTTT.

The CDR3 DNA follows: TGTGCCAGCAGCCCTGCCGGGACTAGCGGGGGCAGGTACAATGAGCAGTTCTTC. Protein sequence: CASSPAGTSGGRYNEQFF. The chain links TRBV6-2 or TRBV6-3 to TRBJ2-1; TRBD2 aligns across 14 bases. The V segment lost 6 bases and the J segment 4 bases; nucleotides outside the gene matches: 11. The CDR3 has 18 residues. Germline V gives CDR1 MNHEY, CDR2 SVGEGT.

Turning to this clonotype: With a much larger clone just one base away, this may be a read error. This chain links TRBV6-5 with TRBJ1-2; no firm D call. The germline CDR1 and CDR2 sequences are MNHEY and SVGAGI. The CDR3 consists of 16 residues. CDR3 nucleotide sequence: TGTGCCAGCAGTCACTCGAAAAGAGGCGGGTCCTATGGCTACACCTTC. It codes for CASSHSKRGGSYGYTF.

This clonotype was picked up many times. The chain couples TRBV6-2 or TRBV6-3 to TRBJ1-1; D gene uncertain. The CDR3 contains 13 residues. Trimming pared 5 bases from V and 1 base from J, leaving 8 bases between. The germline CDR1 and CDR2 sequences are MNHEY and SVGEGT. CDR3: CASSRRQNTEAFF. The DNA of the CDR3 is TGTGCCAGCAGTCGACGGCAGAACACTGAAGCTTTCTTT.

This clonotype appeared many times. The V gene is TRBV28, the J gene TRBJ1-5; 10 nucleotides line up with TRBD1. The J segment lost 4 bases and the V segment lost 1 base, leaving 7 bases of the junction unmatched. The CDR3 runs to 17 residues. Germline V CDR1 and CDR2: MDHEN, SYDVKM. CDR3 sequence (DNA): TGTGCCAGCAGTTTATCAGGTTCGGGACAGGGGAATCAGCCCCAGCATTTT. Protein: CASSLSGSGQGNQPQHF.

This clonotype was seen repeatedly, ten times or more. The V call is TRBV20-1, the J call TRBJ1-1; 7 bases agree with TRBD1. Germline values: CDR1 DFQATT, CDR2 SNEGSKA (reference sequence). The CDR3 runs 13 residues. The V segment lost 5 bases and the J segment 1 base; nucleotides outside the gene matches: 4. CDR3 sequence (DNA): TGCAGTGCTTTGGGACAGAGGAACACTGAAGCTTTCTTT. It yields the protein CSALGQRNTEAFF.

This clonotype was recorded many times. The chain couples TRBV2 to TRBJ2-2; no definite D call. This CDR3 spans 15 amino acids. Germline CDR1 is SNHLY and CDR2 is FYNNEI. The V end lost 1 base, the J end lost 8 bases, and 14 bases lay between the germline ends. Here the CDR3 reads CASSEGSASLGELFF. In nucleotides, the CDR3 is TGTGCCAGCAGTGAAGGCAGTGCCTCGTTGGGGGAGCTGTTTTTT.

This clonotype was seen a handful of times. The J gene is TRBJ2-2, the V gene TRBV4-3, with 13 bases fitting TRBD2. Germline CDR1 and CDR2: LGHNA and YSLEER. The CDR3 covers 15 residues. The trim removed 2 bases at V and 6 bases at J, leaving 0 bases unmatched. CDR3 residues: CASSQTSGGAGELFF. In nucleotides, the CDR3 is TGCGCCAGCAGCCAAACTAGCGGGGGGGCCGGGGAGCTGTTTTTT.

As for this clonotype: The junction shows a germline mismatch at one end, possibly a read error. The V and J genes are TRBV15 and TRBJ2-4; the D gene is possibly TRBD1 (5 bases). CDR3 size: 17 residues. The V gene's germline CDR1 is LNHNV and CDR2 YYDKDF (reference sequence). CDR3 DNA sequence: TGTGCCACCAGTAGAGCCCTGGGGCCGATAGCCAAAAACATTCAGTACTTC. Its protein product is CATSRALGPIAKNIQYF. Full variable domain (outside the CDR3, taken from reference TRBV15 and TRBJ2-4): DAMVIQNPRYQVTQFGKPVTLSCSQTLNHNVMYWYQQKSSQAPKLLFHYYDKDFNNEADTPDNFQSRRPNTSFCFLDIRSPGLGDTAMYLCATSRALGPIAKNIQYFGAGTRLSVL.

This clonotype was observed many times. The rearrangement joins TRBV20-1 to TRBJ2-1; tentatively, D is TRBD2 (5 bases). The CDR3 runs to 14 residues. CDR1 is DFQATT and CDR2 is SNEGSKA in the germline V gene (reference sequence). V was clipped by 1 base and J by 3 bases, with 10 bases between them. The CDR3 DNA follows: TGCAGTGCTAGAGCCCGGGAAAACTACAATGAGCAGTTCTTC. Encoded protein: CSARARENYNEQFF.

This clonotype came up a few times. The chain has TRBV6-1 and TRBJ2-1; tentative D call: TRBD1 (6 bases). The CDR3 is 12 amino acids. Germline V gene lookup returns CDR1 MNHNS and CDR2 SASEGT. The V end was cut by 4 bases, the J end by 14 bases, with 15 bases between. In nucleotides, the CDR3 is TGTGCCAGCAGTGTACAGGGTCTTGGGAAGTTCTTC. Residues: CASSVQGLGKFF.

The V call is TRBV2, the J call TRBJ1-1; 9 bases agree with TRBD1. V trimming: 6 bases; J trimming: 9 bases; junction bases outside the gene matches: 5. Looked up from germline, CDR1 is SNHLY and CDR2 is FYNNEI. The CDR3 runs 12 residues. The CDR3 DNA reads as TGTGCCAGCAGGCGGACAGGGGCCCAAGCTTTCTTT. Encoded protein: CASRRTGAQAFF.